The rows below give T cell receptor beta chains drawn from one sample of a study of cytomegalovirus exposure and HLA in healthy donors. Profiled with immunoSEQ multiplex PCR; TCRdb holds only in-frame clones, not every one. The sample consists of 30,000 or so clones, about 60% of them appearing once. Sample: PBMCs. All receptors derive from a man aged 45-65 years in good health and CMV-seropositive. CDR3s include the opening cysteine and the closing phenylalanine or tryptophan. D genes are given only for firm matches. Where a row states a size, it is once, few, many or the class of an expanded clone; other rows omit it.

J,V,size,D,CDR3,DNA
TRBJ2-7,TRBV7-9,.,TRBD1,CASSLSVRQGKDEQYF,TGTGCCAGCAGCTTAAGTGTTCGACAGGGGAAGGACGAGCAGTACTTC
TRBJ2-7,TRBV29-1,.,.,CSVEWAYEQYF,TGCAGCGTTGAATGGGCCTACGAACAGTACTTC
TRBJ2-7,TRBV6-5,.,.,CASSYSVSYEQYF,TGTGCCAGCAGTTACTCGGTTAGCTACGAGCAGTACTTC
TRBJ1-2,TRBV5-1,.,TRBD1,CASRTGQGYYGYTF,TGCGCCAGCAGGACGGGACAGGGATACTATGGCTACACCTTC
TRBJ2-1,TRBV25-1,few,TRBD2,CASSGLAAYNEQFF,TGTGCCAGCAGCGGACTAGCGGCTTACAATGAGCAGTTCTTC
TRBJ1-1,TRBV29-1,.,.,CSVSGVNTEAFF,TGCAGCGTATCAGGGGTGAACACTGAAGCTTTCTTT
TRBJ1-5,TRBV7-9,.,.,CASSPDTGNQPQHF,TGTGCCAGCAGTCCCGACACCGGCAATCAGCCCCAGCATTTT
TRBJ1-1,TRBV7-2,medium-sized,TRBD1,CASSPGTANTEAFF,TGTGCCAGCAGCCCCGGGACAGCGAACACTGAAGCTTTCTTT
TRBJ1-2,TRBV30,.,TRBD1,CAWSLQGNYGYTF,TGTGCCTGGAGCTTACAGGGGAACTATGGCTACACCTTC
TRBJ2-1,TRBV4-1,.,TRBD2,CASSQDHSGYNEQFF,TGCGCCAGCAGCCAAGACCATAGCGGGTACAATGAGCAGTTCTTC
TRBJ1-1,TRBV30,few,TRBD1,CAWGQGEITEAFF,TGTGCCTGGGGACAGGGGGAAATCACTGAAGCTTTCTTT
TRBJ1-2,TRBV6-5,.,TRBD1,CASSRGQGGGYTF,TGTGCCAGCAGCCGAGGACAGGGCGGCGGCTACACCTTC
TRBJ2-7,TRBV29-1,.,TRBD2,CSVQASGTYEQYF,TGCAGCGTTCAGGCTAGCGGAACCTACGAGCAGTACTTC
TRBJ1-5,TRBV5-8,.,.,CASSLVQGGPQHF,TGTGCCAGCAGCTTGGTTCAGGGTGGGCCCCAGCATTTT
TRBJ1-1,TRBV6-5,.,.,CASSYSSGSTEAFF,TGTGCCAGCAGTTACTCTTCGGGGTCCACTGAAGCTTTCTTT
TRBJ1-5,TRBV30,.,TRBD1,CAWSQGDSNQPQHF,TGTGCCTGGAGCCAGGGGGATAGCAATCAGCCCCAGCATTTT
TRBJ2-7,TRBV5-4,.,TRBD2,CASSLGSGSQGDEQYF,TGTGCCAGCAGCTTGGGTAGCGGGAGCCAAGGGGACGAGCAGTACTTC
TRBJ2-7,TRBV20-1,once,.,CSARAGDEQYF,TGCAGTGCTAGGGCCGGGGACGAGCAGTACTTC
TRBJ1-1,TRBV7-8,.,.,CASSYSWGGRGNTEAFF,TGTGCCAGCAGCTACTCGTGGGGGGGCCGTGGGAACACTGAAGCTTTCTTT
TRBJ2-3,TRBV28,few,TRBD2,CASSTRAGVGGDTDTQYF,TGTGCCAGCAGTACGAGAGCGGGAGTAGGAGGTGACACAGATACGCAGTATTTT
TRBJ1-1,TRBV6-6,.,TRBD1,CASSYPTGSNTEAFF,TGTGCCAGCAGTTACCCGACAGGGTCGAACACTGAAGCTTTCTTT
TRBJ1-2,TRBV30,.,.,CAWSGTHYGYTF,TGTGCCTGGAGTGGGACACACTATGGCTACACCTTC
TRBJ1-5,TRBV2,.,TRBD1,CASRVQGARNQPQHF,TGTGCCAGCAGAGTACAGGGGGCGCGAAATCAGCCCCAGCATTTT
TRBJ2-3,TRBV29-1,.,TRBD2,CSVRRGGDTQYF,TGCAGCGTTCGGCGGGGGGGCGATACGCAGTATTTT
TRBJ2-1,TRBV6-4,.,TRBD2,CASSDASGAYNEQFF,TGTGCCAGCAGTGATGCTAGCGGTGCCTACAATGAGCAGTTCTTC
TRBJ1-5,TRBV5-1,.,.,CASRAGINQPQHF,TGCGCCAGCAGGGCAGGGATTAATCAGCCCCAGCATTTT
TRBJ2-5,TRBV7-9,.,TRBD2,CASSSGLAGGRETQYF,TGTGCCAGCAGCTCCGGACTAGCGGGGGGGCGTGAGACCCAGTACTTC
TRBJ1-1,TRBV5-6,.,.,CASSGGRSAAFF,TGTGCCAGCAGCGGAGGGCGGTCGGCGGCTTTCTTT
TRBJ2-7,TRBV2,few,TRBD1,CASNPRETGTGSSYEQYF,TGTGCCAGCAACCCCAGGGAGACCGGGACAGGGAGCTCCTACGAGCAGTACTTC
TRBJ2-3,TRBV29-1,.,.,CSATRGSTDTQYF,TGCAGCGCAACCCGCGGTAGCACAGATACGCAGTATTTT
TRBJ1-1,TRBV7-3,.,.,CASSSTGVGEAFF,TGTGCCAGCAGCTCCACAGGAGTCGGTGAAGCTTTCTTT
TRBJ2-5,TRBV28,once,TRBD2,CASSFFLAGGHETQYF,TGTGCCAGCAGTTTCTTTCTAGCGGGGGGGCACGAGACCCAGTACTTC